This record looks at one T cell receptor beta chain sequence and its context. This entry belongs to a study of cytomegalovirus exposure and HLA in healthy donors. Use of 60 Vbeta and 13 Jbeta primers characterized the PCR. This table comes from immunoSEQ multiplex PCR, and its TCRdb copy is limited to in-frame clones, with some not included. The sample yields more than 110,000 clones, about 74% seen once. This sequence originates from a woman aged 45-65 years in good health and CMV-seronegative. The specimen was PBMCs.

The CDR3 reads CASRTGLVNTEAFF. The CDR3 nucleotides read TGTGCCAGCAGGACAGGGCTGGTGAACACTGAAGCTTTCTTT. The gene calls are TRBV7-9 and TRBJ1-1, with 7 bases fitting TRBD1. Germline CDR1 is SEHNR and CDR2 is FQNEAQ (reference sequence). Losses at the gene ends were 6 bases for V and 0 bases for J; bases not matched to a gene: 4. This CDR3 is 14 amino acids long.